These 15 T cell receptor beta chains were all obtained from the same sample, sequenced in a study of OX40 agonist ivuxolimab in advanced cancers. The method was the immunoSEQ multiplex PCR assay. TCRdb limited this immuneACCESS table to in-frame rearrangements with V and J called. A share of clones is missing; checked studies link under half to unresolved V genes, and the rest is unexplained. The sample table lists 55,000 to 70,000 clones, 75% to 90% of them with a count of one. The top ten clonotypes cover approximately 3.1% of the sample. The starting material was CD4+ or CD8+ T cells sorted from blood, obtained in a trial of the OX40 agonist ivuxolimab. The origin of the receptors is an adult with an advanced solid tumor such as melanoma, head and neck, liver or kidney cancer.

V gene TRBV7-9 combines with J gene TRBJ2-5, with TRBD1 matching over 7 bases. V dropped 0 bases and J dropped 1; count of bases not matched to a gene: 2. The V gene's germline CDR1 is SEHNR and CDR2 FQNEAQ (reference sequence). The CDR3 covers 15 residues. The CDR3 bases are TGTGCCAGCAGCTTAGCGGCAGGGGGCCAAGAGACCCAGTACTTC. It is translated as CASSLAAGGQETQYF.

The rearrangement joins TRBV28 to TRBJ2-1, with 14 nucleotides matching TRBD2. Trimming removed 5 bases from V and 10 bases from J; junction bases left unmatched: 1. The CDR3 is 13 residues long. Germline loops: CDR1 MDHEN, CDR2 SYDVKM. The CDR3 DNA is TGTGCCAGCAGTGGACTAGCGGGGGGAGAGCAGTTCTTC. Translating gives CASSGLAGGEQFF.

The gene calls are TRBV6-1 and TRBJ2-7; D is undetermined. The CDR3 runs 10 residues. Germline V gene lookup returns CDR1 MNHNS and CDR2 SASEGT. Trimming stripped 2 bases from V and 4 bases from J, with 0 bases between. The CDR3 loop reads CASSEYEQYF. As DNA, the CDR3 is TGTGCCAGCAGTGAATACGAGCAGTACTTC.

The chain uses TRBV6-1 and TRBJ1-3, with a tentative D call TRBD1 (5 bases). Trimming stripped 1 base from V and 4 bases from J, with 14 bases between. Germline loops: CDR1 MNHNS, CDR2 SASEGT. CDR3 size: 16 residues. The CDR3 region has the DNA TGTGCCAGCAGTGAAGTGGGGGGACTGAAAGGAAACACCATATATTTT. Protein sequence: CASSEVGGLKGNTIYF.

CDR3 DNA: TGTGCCACCGGGACAGGGGGCTACGAGCAGTACTTC. It encodes CATGTGGYEQYF. The chain recombines TRBV27 with TRBJ2-7, with 11 bases lining up with TRBD1. J gave up 3 bases and V 10 bases, and 2 bases lay outside the gene matches. This CDR3 contains 12 residues. Germline CDR1 is MNHEY and CDR2 is SMNVEV (reference sequence).

V gene TRBV11-2 combines with J gene TRBJ2-3, with D perhaps given as TRBD1 or TRBD2 (6 bases each). This CDR3 is built from 15 residues. The germline V gene has CDR1 SGHAT and CDR2 FQNNGV. Trimming cost V 3 bases and J 2 bases, with 12 bases left between them. The CDR3 sequence: CASSLGRGPTDTQYF. The CDR3 DNA is TGTGCCAGCAGCTTGGGACGGGGGCCCACAGATACGCAGTATTTT. Variable domain in full (rest from reference TRBV11-2 and TRBJ2-3): EAGVAQSPRYKIIEKRQSVAFWCNPISGHATLYWYQQILGQGPKLLIQFQNNGVVDDSQLPKDRFSAERLKGVDSTLKIQPAKLEDSAVYLCASSLGRGPTDTQYFGPGTRLTVL.

This chain uses TRBV5-1 with TRBJ2-2; the match to TRBD1 covers 8 bases. The CDR3 runs to 17 residues. J was trimmed by 6 bases and V by 7 bases; bases with no gene match: 17. Per germline, CDR1 SGHRS and CDR2 YFSETQ. CDR3 amino acids: CASREGQGVGNAGELFF. CDR3 sequence (DNA): TGCGCCAGCCGAGAAGGACAGGGCGTCGGTAACGCCGGGGAGCTGTTTTTT.

This chain joins TRBV18 and TRBJ1-5; D gene unclear. V shed 2 bases and J shed 1 base, with 6 bases lying between them. The germline CDR1 and CDR2 sequences are KGHSH and LQKENI. The CDR3 loop spans 14 amino acids. The CDR3 coding sequence is TGTGCCAGCTCACCATCCGCCAGCAATCAGCCCCAGCATTTT. It codes for CASSPSASNQPQHF.

The genes are TRBV5-1 and TRBJ1-2, with a possible D match to TRBD1 (6 bases). The germline gives CDR1 SGHRS, CDR2 YFSETQ. V lost 4 bases and J lost 2, with 9 bases in between. The CDR3 is made up of 13 amino acids. CDR3 sequence reads: CASSRDTNYGYTF. The CDR3 region has the DNA TGCGCCAGCAGCCGGGACACGAACTATGGCTACACCTTC.

The chain uses TRBV27 and TRBJ1-6; possibly TRBD1 for D (5 bases). The CDR3 sequence is 15 residues long. V gave up 3 bases and J gave up 4 bases, with 10 bases separating them. CDR1 is MNHEY and CDR2 is SMNVEV in the germline V gene (reference sequence). CDR3 amino acids: CASSFQGKYNSPLHF. The CDR3 DNA sequence: TGTGCCAGCAGTTTCCAGGGAAAATATAATTCACCCCTCCACTTT.

This chain joins TRBV10-3 and TRBJ2-2, with 10 nucleotides matching TRBD1. J gave up 4 bases and V 7 bases, and 3 bases lay outside the gene matches. The CDR3 totals 14 residues. Looked up from germline, CDR1 is ENHRY and CDR2 is SYGVKD. The CDR3 loop is CAIMGQGTTGELFF. The CDR3 DNA is TGTGCCATCATGGGACAGGGGACCACCGGGGAGCTGTTTTTT.

The chain carries TRBV28 and TRBJ1-2; D unclear. There are 12 residues in the CDR3. Trimming pared 3 bases from V and 4 bases from J, leaving 6 bases between. From germline, CDR1 is MDHEN and CDR2 SYDVKM. The CDR3 is CASSFSIYGYTF. DNA of the CDR3: TGTGCCAGCAGTTTTTCCATCTATGGCTACACCTTC.

The chain joins TRBV6-5 to TRBJ2-2; D not certain. Germline V gives CDR1 MNHEY, CDR2 SVGAGI. The CDR3 is 14 residues long. Trimming stripped 2 bases from V and 0 bases from J, with 4 bases between. The CDR3 sequence is CASSYGANTGELFF. Written as DNA, the CDR3 is TGTGCCAGCAGTTACGGGGCGAACACCGGGGAGCTGTTTTTT.

V gene TRBV5-8 combines with J gene TRBJ2-1, with TRBD2 matching over 7 bases. CDR1 SGHTS and CDR2 YDEGEE come from the germline V gene. The V gene end was trimmed by 6 bases and the J gene end by 4 bases; junction bases not matched to a gene: 4. CDR3 length: 13 amino acids. Written as DNA, the CDR3 is TGTGCCAGCATACTAGCGTTGTACAATGAGCAGTTCTTC. Residues: CASILALYNEQFF.

The gene calls are TRBV5-1 and TRBJ1-2; D may be TRBD1 (6 bases). Germline CDR1 and CDR2: SGHRS and YFSETQ. The CDR3 runs 12 residues. Trimming pared 2 bases from V and 8 bases from J, leaving 10 bases between. The CDR3, as DNA: TGCGCCAGCAGCTTCCAGGGGCGAGGCTACACCTTC. Protein product: CASSFQGRGYTF. Using reference TRBV5-1 and TRBJ1-2 for the parts outside the CDR3, the full variable domain is KAGVTQTPRYLIKTRGQQVTLSCSPISGHRSVSWYQQTPGQGLQFLFEYFSETQRNKGNFPGRFSGRQFSNSRSEMNVSTLELGDSALYLCASSFQGRGYTFGSGTRLTVV.